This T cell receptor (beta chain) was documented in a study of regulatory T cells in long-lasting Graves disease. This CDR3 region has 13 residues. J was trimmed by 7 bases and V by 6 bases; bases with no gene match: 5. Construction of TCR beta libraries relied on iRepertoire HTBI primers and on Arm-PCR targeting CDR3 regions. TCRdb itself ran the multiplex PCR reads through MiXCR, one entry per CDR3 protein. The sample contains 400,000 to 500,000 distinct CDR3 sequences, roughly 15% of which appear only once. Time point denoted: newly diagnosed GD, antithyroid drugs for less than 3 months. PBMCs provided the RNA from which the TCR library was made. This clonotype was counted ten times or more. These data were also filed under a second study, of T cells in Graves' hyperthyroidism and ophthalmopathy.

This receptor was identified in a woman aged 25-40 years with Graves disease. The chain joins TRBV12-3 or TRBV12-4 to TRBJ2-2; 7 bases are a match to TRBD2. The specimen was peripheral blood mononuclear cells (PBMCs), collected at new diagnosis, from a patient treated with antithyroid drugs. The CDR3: CASSGTNRGELFF. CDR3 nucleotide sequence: TGTGCCAGCAGCGGGACTAATCGCGGGGAGCTGTTTTTT.